This T cell receptor (beta chain) was identified in a study of blood T cell repertoires in COVID-19. Overall study context: The United States, Italy and Spain provided the acute and convalescent COVID-19 samples.

The study assigned cohorts using participant-reported clinical history. V was pared by 5 bases and J by 7 bases, with 8 bases of the junction left unmatched. CDR1 and CDR2 (germline): SGHVS, FQNEAQ. The length of the CDR3 is 14 residues. Produced via immunoSEQ multiplex PCR; TCRdb's table is partial and in-frame only. The table includes approximately 260,000 clones, about 85% detected once. Source material: PBMCs or T cells enriched from blood (not recorded which). This receptor was taken from a woman in her thirties with acute COVID-19. The chain carries TRBV7-8 and TRBJ2-3; 8 bases fit TRBD2. The CDR3 loop reads CASSGGRTTYTQYF. CDR3 coding DNA: TGTGCCAGCAGCGGCGGGAGGACAACGTATACGCAGTATTTT.